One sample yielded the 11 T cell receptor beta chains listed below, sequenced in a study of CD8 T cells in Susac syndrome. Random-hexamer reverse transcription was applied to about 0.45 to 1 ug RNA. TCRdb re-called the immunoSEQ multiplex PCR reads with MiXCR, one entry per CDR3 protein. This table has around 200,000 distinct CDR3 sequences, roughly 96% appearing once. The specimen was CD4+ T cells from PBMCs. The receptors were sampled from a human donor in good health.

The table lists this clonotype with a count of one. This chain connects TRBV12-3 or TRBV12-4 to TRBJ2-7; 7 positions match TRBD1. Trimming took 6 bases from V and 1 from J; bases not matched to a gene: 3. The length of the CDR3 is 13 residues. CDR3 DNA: TGTGCCAGCAGAAGGACAGGTTCCTACGAGCAGTACGTC. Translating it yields CASRRTGSYEQYV.

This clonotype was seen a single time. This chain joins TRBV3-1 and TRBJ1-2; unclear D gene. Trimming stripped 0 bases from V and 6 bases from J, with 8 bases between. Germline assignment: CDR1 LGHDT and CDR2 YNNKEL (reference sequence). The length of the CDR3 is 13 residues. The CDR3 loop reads CASSQEGSDGYTF. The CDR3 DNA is TGTGCCAGCAGCCAAGAGGGGAGTGATGGCTACACCTTC.

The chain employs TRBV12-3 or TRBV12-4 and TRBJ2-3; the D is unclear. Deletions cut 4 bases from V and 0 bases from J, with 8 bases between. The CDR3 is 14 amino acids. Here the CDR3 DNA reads TGTGCCAGCAGTTCCCACCGTAGCACAGATACGCAGTATTTT. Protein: CASSSHRSTDTQYF.

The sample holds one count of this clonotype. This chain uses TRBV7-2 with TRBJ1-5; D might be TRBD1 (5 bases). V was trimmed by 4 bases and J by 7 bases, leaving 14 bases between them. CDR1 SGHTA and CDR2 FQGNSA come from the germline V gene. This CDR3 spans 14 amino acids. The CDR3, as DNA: TGTGCCAGCAGCTCGGAACTGGGGGAGCAGCCCCAGCATTTT. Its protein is CASSSELGEQPQHF.

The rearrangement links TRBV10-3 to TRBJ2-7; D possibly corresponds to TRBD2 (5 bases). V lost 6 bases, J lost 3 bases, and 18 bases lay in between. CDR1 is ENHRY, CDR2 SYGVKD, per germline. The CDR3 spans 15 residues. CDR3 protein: CAISGLARERYEQYF. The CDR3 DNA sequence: TGTGCCATCAGCGGGTTGGCGAGGGAACGCTACGAGCAGTACTTC.

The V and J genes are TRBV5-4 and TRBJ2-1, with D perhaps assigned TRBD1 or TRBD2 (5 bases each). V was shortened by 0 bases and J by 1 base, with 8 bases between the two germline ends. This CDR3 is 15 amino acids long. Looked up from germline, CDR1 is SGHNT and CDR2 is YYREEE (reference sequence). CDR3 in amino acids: CASSLDGGSYNEQFF. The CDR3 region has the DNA TGTGCCAGCAGCTTGGATGGGGGTTCCTACAATGAGCAGTTCTTC. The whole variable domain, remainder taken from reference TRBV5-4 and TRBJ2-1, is ETGVTQSPTHLIKTRGQQVTLRCSSQSGHNTVSWYQQALGQGPQFIFQYYREEENGRGNFPPRFSGLQFPNYSSELNVNALELDDSALYLCASSLDGGSYNEQFFGPGTRLTVL.

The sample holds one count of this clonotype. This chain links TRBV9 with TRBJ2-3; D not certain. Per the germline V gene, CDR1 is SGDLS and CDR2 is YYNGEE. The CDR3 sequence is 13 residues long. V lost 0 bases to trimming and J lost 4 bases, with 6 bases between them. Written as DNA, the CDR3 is TGTGCCAGCAGCGTAGCCCACCCAGATACGCAGTATTTT. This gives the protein CASSVAHPDTQYF.

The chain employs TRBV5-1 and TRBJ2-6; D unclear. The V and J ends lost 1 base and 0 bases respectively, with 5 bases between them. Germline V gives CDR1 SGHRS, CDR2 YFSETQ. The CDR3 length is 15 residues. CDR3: CASSLTPSGANVLTF. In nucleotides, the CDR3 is TGCGCCAGCAGCTTGACCCCCTCTGGGGCCAACGTCCTGACTTTC.

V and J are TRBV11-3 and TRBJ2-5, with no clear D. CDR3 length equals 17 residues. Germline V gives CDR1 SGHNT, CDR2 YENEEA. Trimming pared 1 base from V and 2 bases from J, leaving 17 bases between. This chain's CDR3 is CASSLGSDDFVQETQYF. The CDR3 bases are TGTGCCAGCAGCTTAGGGTCTGACGACTTTGTTCAAGAGACCCAGTACTTC.

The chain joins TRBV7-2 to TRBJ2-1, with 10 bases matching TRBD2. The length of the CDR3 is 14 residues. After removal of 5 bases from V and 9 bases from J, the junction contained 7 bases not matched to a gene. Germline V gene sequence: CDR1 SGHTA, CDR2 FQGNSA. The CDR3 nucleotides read TGTGCCAGCAGCGTCTCTTCTAGCGGGAGTGAGCAGTTCTTC. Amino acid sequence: CASSVSSSGSEQFF.

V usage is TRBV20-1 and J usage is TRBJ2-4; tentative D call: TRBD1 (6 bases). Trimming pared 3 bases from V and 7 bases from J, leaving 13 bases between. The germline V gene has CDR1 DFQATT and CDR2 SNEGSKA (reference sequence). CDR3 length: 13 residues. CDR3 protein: CSARYPDSNIQYF. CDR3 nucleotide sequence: TGCAGTGCTAGGTATCCGGACAGCAACATTCAGTACTTC.